This T cell receptor beta chain was captured by sequencing in a study of identical twins. TCRdb fed the 5' RACE reads into MiXCR, producing one record per CDR3 protein. The table has roughly 470,000 distinct CDR3 sequences, around 15% seen once; the top ten hold around 0.98%. Germline assignment: CDR1 SGHRS and CDR2 YFSETQ. The CDR3 has 14 amino acids. Deletions cut 7 bases from V and 2 bases from J, with 12 bases between. This clonotype was observed a few times. These data also featured in a second study, about yellow fever vaccine responses in identical twins. Per that paper: Twins showed a vaccine T cell response that reportedly seemed partly convergent, partly personalized.

This receptor was taken from a woman aged 18-29 years in good health. The chain recombines TRBV5-1 with TRBJ2-2, with D possibly being TRBD1 (5 bases). Material for sequencing was CD4+ T cells sorted from blood. CDR3 sequence reads: CASGAGYNTGELFF. In DNA form, the CDR3 reads TGCGCCAGCGGTGCAGGGTACAACACCGGGGAGCTGTTTTTT.